These 31 T cell receptor beta chains were all obtained from the same sample, sequenced in a study of CD8 T cells in ankylosing spondylitis. Each CDR3 protein gets one entry after TCRdb re-called the 5' RACE reads with MiXCR. The sample consists of fewer than 200,000 distinct CDR3 sequences, 18% of them appearing once. The sequenced sample consisted of blood, either unsorted or a sorted T cell fraction (not recorded which). These receptors were obtained from a male donor with ankylosing spondylitis or in good health (not recorded which).

This clonotype has only a few counts. V usage is TRBV7-6 and J usage is TRBJ1-6; D not resolved. The CDR3 runs to 16 residues. Trimming removed 2 bases from V and 8 bases from J, with 16 bases in between. Germline lookup yields CDR1 SGHVS and CDR2 FNYEAQ. This CDR3 reads CASSLLGNPEDSPLHF. DNA for the CDR3: TGTGCCAGCAGCTTATTGGGTAACCCGGAGGATTCACCCCTCCACTTT.

In nucleotides, the CDR3 is TGTGCCAGCAGTTTACTGGGAAGTCAGTACTTC. Residues: CASSLLGSQYF. The V call is TRBV28, the J call TRBJ2-5; D not resolved. The CDR3 is 11 residues long. CDR1 and CDR2 (germline): MDHEN, SYDVKM. V shed 2 bases and J shed 11 bases, with 9 bases lying between them.

This clonotype has at least ten counts. CDR3 sequence: CASSFTGTSTGELFF. CDR3 nucleotides: TGTGCCAGCAGCTTTACCGGGACTTCGACCGGGGAGCTGTTTTTT. The chain links TRBV11-2 to TRBJ2-2, with D maybe TRBD2 (6 bases). The germline gives CDR1 SGHAT, CDR2 FQNNGV. CDR3 size: 15 residues. V lost 3 bases and J lost 5, with 13 bases in between.

V usage is TRBV12-3 or TRBV12-4 and J usage is TRBJ2-2; D gene unclear. Trimming removed 6 bases from V and 6 bases from J, with 11 bases in between. The CDR3 covers 13 residues. CDR3 in amino acids: CASRGFLAGELFF. The CDR3, as DNA: TGTGCCAGCAGGGGGTTTTTGGCCGGGGAGCTGTTTTTT.

This clonotype was seen ten or more times. This chain joins TRBV5-1 and TRBJ1-5; a possible D gene is TRBD1 (6 bases). Germline V gene lookup returns CDR1 SGHRS and CDR2 YFSETQ. The CDR3 is 15 residues long. Trimming shortened V by 0 bases and J by 5 bases, and 12 bases separated the two germline ends. For the CDR3, the DNA is TGCGCCAGCAGCTTGGGTGAAGCAGGGGATCAGCCCCAGCATTTT. It specifies CASSLGEAGDQPQHF.

In its sample, this clonotype was seen a few times. The chain carries TRBV27 and TRBJ2-7, with 13 nucleotides matching TRBD2. Germline assignment: CDR1 MNHEY and CDR2 SMNVEV (reference sequence). V trimming: 3 bases; J trimming: 3 bases; junction bases outside the gene matches: 8. This CDR3 has 17 amino acids. DNA of the CDR3: TGTGCCAGCAGTTTGGGACTAGCGGGATCCAGTAACTACGAGCAGTACTTC. This translates into CASSLGLAGSSNYEQYF.

The chain is built from TRBV29-1 and TRBJ1-2; 10 nucleotides agree with TRBD1. V shed 6 bases and J 1 base; nucleotides not matched to a gene: 11. This CDR3 contains 16 residues. Germline values: CDR1 SQVTM, CDR2 ANQGSEA. Written as DNA, the CDR3 is TGCAGCGTGCTTCCACCTCGGGACAGGGGTAACTATGGCTACACCTTC. Translating it yields CSVLPPRDRGNYGYTF.

The sample holds many counts of this clonotype. The chain carries TRBV20-1 and TRBJ2-1; D perhaps matches TRBD2 (5 bases). Germline CDR1 is DFQATT and CDR2 is SNEGSKA (reference sequence). Trimming removed 5 bases from V and 9 bases from J, with 11 bases in between. CDR3 length equals 11 residues. The CDR3 region is CSAPTRTEQFF. DNA for the CDR3: TGCAGTGCTCCTACTAGAACTGAGCAGTTCTTC.

The chain couples TRBV10-3 to TRBJ2-2; TRBD1 might be the D (6 bases). Germline V gene sequence: CDR1 ENHRY, CDR2 SYGVKD. The CDR3 is made up of 13 amino acids. Trimming pared 8 bases from V and 7 bases from J, leaving 14 bases between. The CDR3 loop is CAIQMGAGGELFF. Here the CDR3 DNA reads TGTGCCATCCAGATGGGGGCAGGCGGGGAGCTGTTTTTT.

The table lists this clonotype with many counts. The gene calls are TRBV29-1 and TRBJ2-1, with D unresolved. The V end lost 3 bases, the J end lost 4 bases, and 7 bases lay between the germline ends. The CDR3 has 12 amino acids. The V gene's germline CDR1 is SQVTM and CDR2 ANQGSEA. The CDR3 protein is CSVDTGYNEQFF. For the CDR3, the DNA is TGCAGCGTTGATACCGGGTACAATGAGCAGTTCTTC.

On this clonotype itself: This may come from a read error, since a much larger clone is one base off. J is TRBJ1-6 and V is TRBV20-1; D remains ambiguous. Germline CDR1 is DFQATT and CDR2 is SNEGSKA (reference sequence). This CDR3 is 13 amino acids long. CDR3 region: CSARGRGGSPPHF. The CDR3 DNA reads as TGCAGTGCTAGAGGTCGGGGAGGCTCACCCCCCCACTTT.

This CDR3 is CASSLLAREQFF. The CDR3 DNA sequence: TGTGCCAGCAGTTTACTAGCCCGTGAGCAGTTCTTC. The chain links TRBV28 to TRBJ2-1, with D tentatively TRBD2 (5 bases). Trimming cost V 2 bases and J 9 bases, with 8 bases left between them. This CDR3 is built from 12 residues. Germline V lookup: CDR1 MDHEN, CDR2 SYDVKM. The full variable domain, in which reference TRBV28 and TRBJ2-1 provide the parts outside the CDR3, is DVKVTQSSRYLVKRTGEKVFLECVQDMDHENMFWYRQDPGLGLRLIYFSYDVKMKEKGDIPEGYSVSREKKERFSLILESASTNQTSMYLCASSLLAREQFFGPGTRLTVL.

The V gene is TRBV18, the J gene TRBJ2-1, with a tentative D call TRBD2 (5 bases). This CDR3 comprises 13 residues. The V gene's germline CDR1 is KGHSH and CDR2 LQKENI. The V end lost 2 bases, the J end lost 10 bases, and 12 bases lay between the germline ends. The CDR3 sequence: CASSPGLEREQFF. In DNA, the CDR3 is TGTGCCAGCTCACCAGGGCTAGAGCGGGAGCAGTTCTTC.

A few counts support this clonotype. V gene TRBV10-3 combines with J gene TRBJ2-4; D possibly matches TRBD1 or TRBD2 (5 bases each). There are 13 residues in the CDR3. V lost 6 bases to trimming and J lost 8 bases, with 14 bases between them. Germline loops: CDR1 ENHRY, CDR2 SYGVKD. The CDR3 region is CAIRGRGEDIQYF. The CDR3 DNA sequence: TGTGCCATCAGGGGACGGGGTGAGGACATTCAGTACTTC.

A few counts support this clonotype. The chain recombines TRBV12-3 or TRBV12-4 with TRBJ1-1; D remains ambiguous. The CDR3 length is 15 residues. V was pared by 3 bases and J by 2 bases, with 13 bases between. The CDR3 sequence: CASSFYGVGNTEAFF. CDR3 DNA: TGTGCCAGCAGTTTTTACGGGGTGGGAAACACTGAAGCTTTCTTT.

Many counts were recorded for this clonotype. The chain combines TRBV24-1 with TRBJ2-2; D is uncertain. V dropped 4 bases and J dropped 9 bases, with 11 bases sitting between them. CDR3 size: 13 residues. Germline assignment: CDR1 KGHDR and CDR2 SFDVKD. CDR3 bases: TGTGCCACCAGTGACGAAATGGAAAGGGAGCTGTTTTTT. Its translation is CATSDEMERELFF.

V gene TRBV10-2 combines with J gene TRBJ1-5; D remains unclear. The ends were cut back, 2 bases at V and 2 bases at J, with 4 bases in the middle. The length of the CDR3 is 13 residues. Germline-derived CDR1 and CDR2 are WSHSY and SAAADI. The CDR3 DNA is TGCGCCAGCAGTGAGGACGGCAATCAGCCCCAGCATTTT. Translating gives CASSEDGNQPQHF.

This chain connects TRBV30 to TRBJ1-4; D ambiguous. V lost 1 base and J 5 bases, leaving 11 bases between the germline ends. Germline V gives CDR1 GTSNPN, CDR2 SVGIG (reference sequence). The CDR3 runs 14 residues. CDR3: CAWSASTRNEKLFF. In nucleotides, the CDR3 is TGTGCCTGGAGTGCCTCAACGCGGAATGAAAAACTGTTTTTT. Supplemented by reference TRBV30 and TRBJ1-4, the full variable domain reads SQTIHQWPATLVQPVGSPLSLECTVEGTSNPNLYWYRQAAGRGLQLLFYSVGIGQISSEVPQNLSASRPQDRQFILSSKKLLLSDSGFYLCAWSASTRNEKLFFGSGTQLSVL.

For this clonotype: This may come from a read error, since a much larger clone is one base off. The genes are TRBV20-1 and TRBJ2-3, with TRBD2 matching over 10 bases. CDR1 and CDR2 from the germline V gene are DFQATT and SNEGSKA (reference sequence). The CDR3 is 17 amino acids. CDR3 residues: CCAFTSGVTEVADTQYF. In DNA form, the CDR3 reads TGCTGTGCTTTCACTAGCGGGGTAACAGAGGTTGCGGATACGCAGTATTTT.

The chain carries TRBV29-1 and TRBJ1-5; no clear D. Trimming took off 7 bases at V and 4 bases at J, with 14 bases between the two ends. CDR3 length: 13 residues. The germline V gene has CDR1 SQVTM and CDR2 ANQGSEA. The CDR3 spells CSAQTAGNQPQHF. The CDR3 DNA follows: TGCAGCGCTCAAACCGCTGGTAATCAGCCCCAGCATTTT.

This clonotype was seen many times. This chain connects TRBV5-1 to TRBJ2-2; no clear D. The CDR3 has 11 amino acids. Trimming removed 7 bases at V and 8 bases at J, with 9 bases between. Germline V gene data show CDR1 as SGHRS and CDR2 as YFSETQ. CDR3 coding DNA: TGCGCCAGCGGCCCCCGGGGGGAGCTGTTTTTT. Translation: CASGPRGELFF.

This clonotype was seen ten or more times. V usage is TRBV7-9 and J usage is TRBJ2-1; 11 positions agree with TRBD2. The V gene end was trimmed by 4 bases and the J gene end by 5 bases; junction bases not matched to a gene: 7. Germline V lookup: CDR1 SEHNR, CDR2 FQNEAQ (reference sequence). This CDR3 comprises 16 residues. This CDR3 reads CASSSPGTSGHNEQFF. CDR3 coding DNA: TGTGCCAGCAGCTCCCCAGGGACTAGCGGACACAATGAGCAGTTCTTC.

This clonotype has at least ten counts. The CDR3 loop is CASSFEQGNTEAFF. The CDR3 DNA reads TGCGCCAGCAGCTTTGAACAGGGCAACACTGAAGCTTTCTTT. The V call is TRBV5-1, the J call TRBJ1-1; tentative D call: TRBD1 (6 bases). The germline CDR1 and CDR2 sequences are SGHRS and YFSETQ. V lost 2 bases and J lost 2, with 10 bases in between. The CDR3 loop spans 14 amino acids.

The table lists this clonotype with many counts. The chain uses TRBV12-3 or TRBV12-4 and TRBJ2-7; unclear D gene. Trimming pared 5 bases from V and 1 base from J, leaving 6 bases between. The CDR3 runs 12 residues. CDR3 amino acids: CASSLLSYEQYF. The DNA for the CDR3 is TGTGCCAGCAGTCTGTTATCCTACGAGCAGTACTTC.

A few counts support this clonotype. V and J are TRBV3-1 and TRBJ1-5, with D possibly being TRBD1 (5 bases). The CDR3 has 14 residues. V was shortened by 2 bases and J by 4 bases, with 9 bases between the two germline ends. CDR1 and CDR2 (germline): LGHDT, YNNKEL (reference sequence). DNA for the CDR3: TGTGCCAGCAGCCAACCCGGGGGGAATCAGCCCCAGCATTTT. Protein product: CASSQPGGNQPQHF. Full variable domain (remainder filled in from reference TRBV3-1 and TRBJ1-5): DTAVSQTPKYLVTQMGNDKSIKCEQNLGHDTMYWYKQDSKKFLKIMFSYNNKELIINETVPNRFSPKSPDKAHLNLHINSLELGDSAVYFCASSQPGGNQPQHFGDGTRLSIL.

This clonotype was counted only a few times. This sequence joins TRBV2 and TRBJ1-6, with 8 nucleotides matching TRBD1. The CDR3 has 15 residues. Trimming removed 3 bases from V and 8 bases from J; junction bases left unmatched: 6. From germline, CDR1 is SNHLY and CDR2 FYNNEI. The CDR3, as DNA: TGTGCCAGCAGTGAGGGACAGGTCCGGGATTCACCCCTCCACTTT. Residues: CASSEGQVRDSPLHF. Full variable domain (rest looked up from reference TRBV2 and TRBJ1-6): EPEVTQTPSHQVTQMGQEVILRCVPISNHLYFYWYRQILGQKVEFLVSFYNNEISEKSEIFDDQFSVERPDGSNFTLKIRSTKLEDSAMYFCASSEGQVRDSPLHFGNGTRLTVT.

In its sample, this clonotype was seen many times. The chain recombines TRBV12-3 or TRBV12-4 with TRBJ2-7; unclear D gene. This CDR3 has 13 residues. The V end was cut by 6 bases, the J end by 5 bases, with 14 bases between. CDR3 loop: CASSRIRSHEQYF. The CDR3 bases are TGTGCCAGCAGCCGTATACGTTCCCACGAGCAGTACTTC.

This clonotype appeared a few times. The chain carries TRBV27 and TRBJ2-7; 7 bases match TRBD1. Trimming at V came to 3 bases and at J to 5 bases, leaving 7 bases not matched to a gene. Germline V gene lookup returns CDR1 MNHEY and CDR2 SMNVEV (reference sequence). CDR3 length: 14 amino acids. The chain's CDR3 is CASSFQGVVHEQYF. The CDR3 DNA is TGTGCCAGCAGTTTCCAGGGGGTAGTCCACGAGCAGTACTTC.

Concerning this clonotype itself: A much larger clone differs by one base, so this may be a read error. V is TRBV11-2 and J is TRBJ2-7; D uncertain. The CDR3 consists of 11 residues. Germline loops: CDR1 SGHAT, CDR2 FQNNGV. The CDR3 reads CVSSYNYEQYF. DNA for the CDR3: TGTGTCAGCAGCTACAATTACGAGCAGTACTTC.

The chain recombines TRBV18 with TRBJ2-3; TRBD2 aligns across 8 bases. V was clipped by 3 bases and J by 4 bases; unmatched bases: 15. This CDR3 spans 18 amino acids. Per the germline V gene, CDR1 is KGHSH and CDR2 is LQKENI. CDR3 nucleotide sequence: TGTGCCAGCTCACCCACTCCATCGTCGGGAGGGCCTGCAGATACGCAGTATTTT. It is translated as CASSPTPSSGGPADTQYF.

This clonotype showed up just a few times. The chain combines TRBV29-1 with TRBJ2-1, with D tentatively TRBD2 (5 bases). Germline loops: CDR1 SQVTM, CDR2 ANQGSEA. V lost 0 bases, J lost 4 bases, and 13 bases lay in between. There are 15 residues in the CDR3. DNA of the CDR3: TGCAGCGTTGAAGATCGGCTAGCCATTTACAATGAGCAGTTCTTC. Its translation: CSVEDRLAIYNEQFF.